The 22 T cell receptor beta chains below all came from one sample that was sequenced in a study of blood T cell repertoires in COVID-19. The table came from immunoSEQ multiplex PCR; TCRdb's copy has only in-frame clones and leaves some out. The sample holds about 220,000 clones, 82% seen once. Sequencing was performed on peripheral blood. The source is a woman older than 75 with acute or convalescent COVID-19.

The J gene is TRBJ2-3, the V gene TRBV24-1; TRBD1 matches 10 bases. V gave up 3 bases and J gave up 4 bases; unmatched junction bases: 3. The germline gives CDR1 KGHDR, CDR2 SFDVKD. This CDR3 comprises 15 residues. The CDR3 loop is CATSDRTGGADTQYF. The CDR3 DNA is TGTGCCACCAGTGATAGGACAGGGGGAGCAGATACGCAGTATTTT.

The rearrangement joins TRBV11-3 to TRBJ2-1; no reliable D call. CDR3 length: 14 amino acids. Germline CDR1 SGHNT, CDR2 YENEEA. V was shortened by 1 base and J by 3 bases, with 7 bases between the two germline ends. The chain's CDR3 is CASSLVPLYNEQFF. The CDR3 DNA sequence: TGTGCCAGCAGCTTAGTGCCACTCTACAATGAGCAGTTCTTC.

With respect to this clone: Other DNA sequences of this sample code for an identical CDR3. This chain uses TRBV28 with TRBJ1-2, with a weak D call TRBD1 (5 bases). From germline, CDR1 is MDHEN and CDR2 SYDVKM. Trimming left V 3 bases short and J 3 bases short, with 8 bases between. The CDR3 sequence is 13 residues long. The CDR3, as DNA: TGTGCCAGCAGTTTTGACAGAGACTATGGCTACACCTTC. Translating gives CASSFDRDYGYTF.

The gene calls are TRBV7-8 and TRBJ2-1; TRBD1 matches at 8 bases. CDR3 length equals 12 residues. Germline trimming cut 4 bases from V and 9 bases from J; bases unmatched to any gene: 2. The germline gives CDR1 SGHVS, CDR2 FQNEAQ. The CDR3 protein is CASSSRGPEQFF. In DNA, the CDR3 is TGTGCCAGCAGCTCCAGGGGGCCTGAGCAGTTCTTC.

This clone was found a few times. This rearrangement joins TRBV15 to TRBJ2-7, with 8 bases lining up with TRBD1. This CDR3 region has 17 residues. J was trimmed by 2 bases and V by 1 base; bases with no gene match: 10. Looked up from germline, CDR1 is LNHNV and CDR2 is YYDKDF (reference sequence). As DNA, the CDR3 is TGTGCCACCAGCAGAGGGGAGGACAGGGACAGAACCTACGAGCAGTACTTC. It encodes CATSRGEDRDRTYEQYF.

The V and J genes are TRBV2 and TRBJ2-7, with D maybe TRBD1 (6 bases). Germline loops: CDR1 SNHLY, CDR2 FYNNEI. The CDR3 length is 14 residues. V was pared by 7 bases and J by 0 bases, with 13 bases between. In DNA form, the CDR3 reads TGTGCCAGCATGTTACAGGGCGACTCCTACGAGCAGTACTTC. This gives the protein CASMLQGDSYEQYF.

This chain links TRBV2 with TRBJ1-6; 9 bases are a match to TRBD1. The CDR3 is 16 residues long. In germline, CDR1 is SNHLY, CDR2 FYNNEI. The ends lost 6 bases at V and 7 bases at J; junction bases unmatched: 10. The CDR3 DNA follows: TGTGCCAGCAGCCTACAGGGGGCCGAATACAATTCACCCCTCCACTTT. Encoded protein: CASSLQGAEYNSPLHF. The full variable domain, rest sourced from reference TRBV2 and TRBJ1-6, is EPEVTQTPSHQVTQMGQEVILRCVPISNHLYFYWYRQILGQKVEFLVSFYNNEISEKSEIFDDQFSVERPDGSNFTLKIRSTKLEDSAMYFCASSLQGAEYNSPLHFGNGTRLTVT.

This clone occurred a few times. The chain joins TRBV6-6 to TRBJ2-7, with 8 bases matching TRBD2. There are 16 residues in the CDR3. The V segment lost 6 bases and the J segment 5 bases; nucleotides outside the gene matches: 15. Germline lookup yields CDR1 MNHNY and CDR2 SVGAGI (reference sequence). The CDR3, as DNA: TGTGCCAGCAGCCCATCTTTTGACGGGGGGGGCAACGAGCAGTACTTC. Protein sequence: CASSPSFDGGGNEQYF.

With regard to this clone: Other DNA sequences from this sample encode an identical CDR3 as well. The V call is TRBV6-6, the J call TRBJ1-5; TRBD1 matches 8 bases. V was clipped by 6 bases and J by 2 bases; unmatched bases: 6. This CDR3 is built from 15 residues. Germline CDR1 MNHNY, CDR2 SVGAGI (reference sequence). In DNA, the CDR3 is TGTGCCAGCAGCGGCGGGACAGGACGCAATCAGCCCCAGCATTTT. Translation: CASSGGTGRNQPQHF.

This clone was counted between two and nine times. J is TRBJ2-5 and V is TRBV7-8; 10 nucleotides match TRBD1. The junction had 10 bases not matched to a gene; V was cut back by 7 bases and J by 5 bases. Germline V gene data show CDR1 as SGHVS and CDR2 as FQNEAQ. The CDR3 loop spans 15 amino acids. For the CDR3, the DNA is TGTGCCAGCACCAGGGGGGACAGGGGTGGGGAGACCCAGTACTTC. It codes for CASTRGDRGGETQYF.

This clone was recorded once. This chain joins TRBV9 and TRBJ1-1; 8 bases map to TRBD1. The CDR3 loop spans 15 amino acids. V trimming: 3 bases; J trimming: 0 bases; junction bases outside the gene matches: 4. The germline V gene has CDR1 SGDLS and CDR2 YYNGEE. CDR3 coding DNA: TGTGCCAGCAGCGGCGACAGGGGAATGAACACTGAAGCTTTCTTT. Its translation is CASSGDRGMNTEAFF.

The V gene is TRBV7-3, the J gene TRBJ2-5; 9 bases map to TRBD2. The CDR3 runs to 15 residues. With V trimmed by 5 bases and J by 4 bases, 8 bases remained unmatched. Germline V gives CDR1 SGHTA, CDR2 FQGTGA. This CDR3 reads CASSPTGGGAETQYF. For the CDR3, the DNA is TGTGCCAGCAGCCCTACGGGCGGGGGGGCAGAGACCCAGTACTTC.

This clone turned up a few times. The CDR3 reads CASSWGATNEKLFF. DNA of the CDR3: TGTGCCAGCAGCTGGGGAGCAACTAATGAAAAACTGTTTTTT. The chain links TRBV3-1 (or the pseudogene TRBV3-2) to TRBJ1-4; no reliable D call. Trimming took off 5 bases at V and 0 bases at J, with 7 bases between the two ends. The CDR3 spans 14 residues. Per germline, CDR1 LGHDT and CDR2 YNNKEL (reference sequence).

The CDR3: CATHPGQENYGYTF. The CDR3 DNA follows: TGTGCCACTCATCCGGGACAGGAAAACTATGGCTACACCTTC. The chain joins TRBV19 to TRBJ1-2; 8 bases align to TRBD1. With V trimmed by 10 bases and J by 2 bases, 9 bases remained unmatched. This CDR3 spans 14 amino acids. Germline V lookup: CDR1 LNHDA, CDR2 SQIVND (reference sequence).

This chain links TRBV28 with TRBJ1-4; the D gene is possibly TRBD1 (5 bases). The CDR3 has 15 amino acids. Between the trimmed V and J ends, which lost 2 bases and 8 bases, there was a span of 15 bases. Germline-derived CDR1 and CDR2 are MDHEN and SYDVKM. The CDR3 is CASSLPTPKGEKLFF. The CDR3 region has the DNA TGTGCCAGCAGTTTACCGACTCCAAAGGGGGAAAAACTGTTTTTT.

V and J are TRBV28 and TRBJ2-2; D ambiguous. The ends were cut back, 2 bases at V and 2 bases at J, with 9 bases in the middle. There are 15 residues in the CDR3. The germline V gene encodes CDR1 MDHEN and CDR2 SYDVKM. The CDR3 DNA sequence: TGTGCCAGCAGTTTAGGAGTTTTCAACACCGGGGAGCTGTTTTTT. Its translation: CASSLGVFNTGELFF.

The chain couples TRBV18 to TRBJ2-5; the D gene is possibly TRBD1 (6 bases). The CDR3 loop spans 15 amino acids. Germline lookup yields CDR1 KGHSH and CDR2 LQKENI. V was cut by 2 bases and J by 2 bases, with 12 bases left in between. The CDR3 DNA is TGTGCCAGCTCACCATGGGACAACCGTCAAGAGACCCAGTACTTC. As protein: CASSPWDNRQETQYF.

The V call is TRBV3-1 (or the pseudogene TRBV3-2), the J call TRBJ2-3, with 11 nucleotides matching TRBD2. The germline V gene has CDR1 LGHDT and CDR2 YNNKEL (reference sequence). V lost 4 bases to trimming and J lost 5 bases; unmatched junction nucleotides: 8. The CDR3 covers 16 residues. As DNA, the CDR3 is TGTGCCAGCAGCCCCAATAGCGGGGGGGCCGTAGATACGCAGTATTTT. It codes for CASSPNSGGAVDTQYF.

This clone has a handful of counts. A junction end diverges from the germline sequence, so it may reflect a read error. The chain is built from TRBV12-3 or TRBV12-4 and TRBJ1-6; no firm D call. This CDR3 is 12 amino acids long. This CDR3 is CASSFLGDKRYF. CDR3 nucleotides: TGTGCCAGCAGTTTTCTGGGAGACAAACGTTACTTT.

The chain has TRBV7-3 and TRBJ2-1; 11 nucleotides align to TRBD1. Per germline, CDR1 SGHTA and CDR2 FQGTGA. The CDR3 spans 16 residues. V was pared by 1 base and J by 8 bases, with 7 bases of the junction left unmatched. The CDR3 DNA follows: TGTGCCAGCAGCTTAATGGGACAGGGGGGTGGCGATGAGCAGTTCTTC. Its translation: CASSLMGQGGGDEQFF.

The genes are TRBV19 and TRBJ1-5, with D hard to call. From germline, CDR1 is LNHDA and CDR2 SQIVND (reference sequence). Trimming cost V 0 bases and J 6 bases, with 6 bases left between them. The CDR3 runs to 13 residues. CDR3 DNA: TGTGCCAGTAGTATAGATCGTGTTCAGCCCCAGCATTTT. Its translation is CASSIDRVQPQHF.

Here the CDR3 DNA reads TGCAGCGTTGAAGTGCTGGGGTCGGGGTACGAGCAGTACTTC. Its protein is CSVEVLGSGYEQYF. J is TRBJ2-7 and V is TRBV29-1, with D maybe TRBD2 (5 bases). This CDR3 comprises 14 residues. Germline values: CDR1 SQVTM, CDR2 ANQGSEA. The V gene lost 1 base and the J gene lost 4 bases, with 14 bases spanning the gap.